The entry below gives a single TCR beta chain sequence along with its context. The antigen is undetermined. The Oncomine TCR Beta short-read assay was applied to DNA of cultured CD4+ T cells. TCRdb used MiXCR to reprocess the PCR reads, holding one entry per CDR3 protein. The sample carries more than 6,500 distinct CDR3 sequences, 55% to 75% recorded once. The source of the sample is a study of vaccination and CD4 T cells after COVID-19. The CDR3 spans 14 residues. Germline V CDR1 and CDR2: MNHEY, SVGAGI. The V and J ends lost 4 bases and 4 bases respectively, with 8 bases between them. Indicated treatment: approximately nine-day PBMC culture with coronavirus spike peptide pools or control peptides (ViraFEST assay).

The chain has TRBV6-5 and TRBJ1-6, with D unclear. The material sequenced was CD4+ T cells from blood, cultured in vitro. This sequence was found in a human donor who had recovered from COVID-19. The CDR3, as DNA: TGTGCCAGCAGTTCTGAGCAGTATAATTCACCCCTCCACTTT. It is translated as CASSSEQYNSPLHF.